Below are 23 T cell receptor beta chains sequenced from a single sample in a study of CXCR3-negative and CXCR3-positive naive CD8 T cells. TRB cDNA was prepared as libraries by UMI-labeled 5' RACE. Reprocessing the 5' RACE reads, TCRdb reports a single entry for every CDR3 protein and omits DNA. The sample totals tens of thousands of distinct CDR3 sequences; its top ten clones hold roughly 1.5%. Sequencing was carried out using naive CXCR3- CD8+ T cells from blood. Documented subset: CD45RO-CCR7+CD27+CD95- naive CD8+ T cells lacking CXCR3 (TNR3-). These receptors were taken from a human donor in good health. Some clones in this sample may be carry-over from other donors' samples.

The chain carries TRBV29-1 and TRBJ2-7. Germline V CDR1 and CDR2: SQVTM, ANQGSEA. The CDR3 totals 17 residues. The CDR3 loop reads CSVEGIGTELSSYEQYF.

The chain couples TRBV24-1 to TRBJ2-2; TCRdb's D gene call, TRBD1, goes unchecked for lack of DNA. Germline V gene sequence: CDR1 KGHDR, CDR2 SFDVKD. CDR3 size: 15 residues. CDR3: CATSEGDRDTGELFF.

The rearrangement joins TRBV20-1 to TRBJ1-5; TCRdb's D gene call, TRBD1, goes unchecked for lack of DNA. There are 14 residues in the CDR3. Germline V gene sequence: CDR1 DFQATT, CDR2 SNEGSKA (reference sequence). The CDR3 here is CSASGAGASQPQHF.

The chain links TRBV7-9 to TRBJ2-1; TCRdb returns TRBD2, unconfirmable since there is no DNA. CDR1 SEHNR and CDR2 FQNEAQ come from the germline V gene (reference sequence). The CDR3 sequence is 17 residues long. CDR3 residues: CASSTGTSGSSYNEQFF.

The gene calls are TRBV29-1 and TRBJ2-3. Germline V CDR1 and CDR2: SQVTM, ANQGSEA. The CDR3 runs 11 residues. CDR3 sequence: CSVDGSGTQYF.

The genes are TRBV21-1 and TRBJ2-5. TRBV21-1 is annotated as a pseudogene. This CDR3 has 11 residues. The CDR3: CASSKGWTQYF.

The chain uses TRBV12-3 or TRBV12-4 and TRBJ2-7. The CDR3 totals 13 residues. CDR3 amino acids: CASSLAPTYEQYF.

This chain links TRBV29-1 with TRBJ2-1. The CDR3 runs to 11 residues. Germline loops: CDR1 SQVTM, CDR2 ANQGSEA. The CDR3 spells CSVERNNEQFF.

This rearrangement joins TRBV6-6 to TRBJ2-7. Germline values: CDR1 MNHNY, CDR2 SVGAGI (reference sequence). This CDR3 has 12 residues. CDR3 residues: CASSYFTYEQYF.

CDR3 residues: CASSHPRTGRDGELFF. The chain joins TRBV6-2 or TRBV6-3 to TRBJ2-2; TCRdb calls TRBD1, which cannot be checked without DNA. Germline V gives CDR1 MNHEY, CDR2 SVGEGT. CDR3 length: 16 amino acids.

V gene TRBV3-1 combines with J gene TRBJ2-7; TCRdb selects TRBD1, and the lack of DNA leaves this call unchecked. The CDR3 extends over 15 amino acids. From germline, CDR1 is LGHDT and CDR2 YNNKEL (reference sequence). The CDR3 sequence: CASRSTGTSWYEQYF.

J is TRBJ2-7 and V is TRBV29-1; TCRdb calls TRBD1, which cannot be checked without DNA. Germline CDR1 is SQVTM and CDR2 is ANQGSEA. The CDR3 runs 13 residues. CDR3: CSYTVPSSYEQYF.

The chain recombines TRBV7-9 with TRBJ1-4; TCRdb indicates TRBD1, and absent DNA this call remains unverified. The CDR3 sequence is 18 residues long. Per germline, CDR1 SEHNR and CDR2 FQNEAQ (reference sequence). This CDR3 reads CASSLTDRVVSTNEKLFF.

The chain couples TRBV29-1 to TRBJ2-7; TCRdb's D gene call, TRBD1, goes unchecked for lack of DNA. From germline, CDR1 is SQVTM and CDR2 ANQGSEA. The CDR3 has 16 residues. This chain's CDR3 is CSVEGGTGADSYEQYF.

The rearrangement uses TRBV12-3 or TRBV12-4 and TRBJ2-2; the D gene TCRdb calls, TRBD1, cannot be checked with no DNA. The CDR3 totals 18 residues. CDR3 residues: CASSRGYGASLNTGELFF.

This rearrangement joins TRBV20-1 to TRBJ1-5. Germline V lookup: CDR1 DFQATT, CDR2 SNEGSKA (reference sequence). The CDR3 is 15 amino acids. CDR3 residues: CSARDDQSSNQPQHF.

The chain is built from TRBV12-3 or TRBV12-4 and TRBJ2-3; TCRdb returns TRBD1, unconfirmable since there is no DNA. The CDR3 runs to 16 residues. The CDR3: CASSPRAGGGTDTQYF.

V is TRBV11-2 and J is TRBJ2-2; TCRdb picks TRBD2, but there is no DNA to check that call. Germline assignment: CDR1 SGHAT and CDR2 FQNNGV. The CDR3 is 14 amino acids. CDR3 protein: CASSPWDSSGELFF. The full variable domain, completed using reference TRBV11-2 and TRBJ2-2, is EAGVAQSPRYKIIEKRQSVAFWCNPISGHATLYWYQQILGQGPKLLIQFQNNGVVDDSQLPKDRFSAERLKGVDSTLKIQPAKLEDSAVYLCASSPWDSSGELFFGEGSRLTVL.

V gene TRBV20-1 combines with J gene TRBJ2-1; TCRdb lists TRBD2, though no DNA is available to test this call. The CDR3 length is 14 residues. Germline V gene lookup returns CDR1 DFQATT and CDR2 SNEGSKA (reference sequence). This CDR3 reads CSASDGGGYNEQFF.

This chain links TRBV7-9 with TRBJ2-1. Germline V gene sequence: CDR1 SEHNR, CDR2 FQNEAQ (reference sequence). The CDR3 spans 15 residues. The CDR3: CASNIAGESHNEQFF.

The J gene is TRBJ2-3, the V gene TRBV5-4; TCRdb's D call, TRBD2, is unchecked because there is no DNA. The CDR3 runs 15 residues. The germline CDR1 and CDR2 sequences are SGHNT and YYREEE (reference sequence). This CDR3 is CASSSYEGDTDTQYF.

CDR3 amino acids: CASSPFGGSLNTEAFF. V and J are TRBV6-2 or TRBV6-3 and TRBJ1-1. Germline V gene lookup returns CDR1 MNHEY and CDR2 SVGEGT. The length of the CDR3 is 16 residues.

The chain uses TRBV4-3 and TRBJ1-6. The CDR3 is 13 residues long. The germline CDR1 and CDR2 sequences are LGHNA and YSLEER. The CDR3 spells CASSQYKGGLLHF.